This T cell receptor beta chain comes out of a study of cytomegalovirus exposure and HLA in healthy donors. The J segment lost 5 bases and the V segment lost 1 base, leaving 9 bases of the junction unmatched. The CDR3 runs 17 residues. Per germline, CDR1 LNHDA and CDR2 SQIVND (reference sequence). It was with 60 Vbeta and 13 Jbeta primers that the PCR ran. Clones were sequenced by immunoSEQ multiplex PCR, and TCRdb holds only the in-frame ones, with some missing. The sample contains about 120,000 clones, roughly 82% of which appear only once. A word on this clone: Its cognate antigen is unknown.

Study conclusions and caveats: The likely origin of a cluster of highly shared sequence variants was a sequencing artifact. Most TCR sequences were seen very rarely across donors, but some public TCRs occurred in many. There were several of the most significant clusters that appeared linked to common viral pathogens in a later analysis. Presence/absence analyses assumed roughly uniform sequencing depth across donors.

The V call is TRBV19, the J call TRBJ2-3, with 10 positions matching TRBD1. Sequencing was done on a sample of PBMCs. This TCR derives from a man aged 35 to 55 in good health and CMV-seropositive. The CDR3 sequence: CASSIGSGTGARDTQYF. CDR3 DNA sequence: TGTGCCAGTAGTATAGGGTCCGGGACAGGGGCGAGAGATACGCAGTATTTT.